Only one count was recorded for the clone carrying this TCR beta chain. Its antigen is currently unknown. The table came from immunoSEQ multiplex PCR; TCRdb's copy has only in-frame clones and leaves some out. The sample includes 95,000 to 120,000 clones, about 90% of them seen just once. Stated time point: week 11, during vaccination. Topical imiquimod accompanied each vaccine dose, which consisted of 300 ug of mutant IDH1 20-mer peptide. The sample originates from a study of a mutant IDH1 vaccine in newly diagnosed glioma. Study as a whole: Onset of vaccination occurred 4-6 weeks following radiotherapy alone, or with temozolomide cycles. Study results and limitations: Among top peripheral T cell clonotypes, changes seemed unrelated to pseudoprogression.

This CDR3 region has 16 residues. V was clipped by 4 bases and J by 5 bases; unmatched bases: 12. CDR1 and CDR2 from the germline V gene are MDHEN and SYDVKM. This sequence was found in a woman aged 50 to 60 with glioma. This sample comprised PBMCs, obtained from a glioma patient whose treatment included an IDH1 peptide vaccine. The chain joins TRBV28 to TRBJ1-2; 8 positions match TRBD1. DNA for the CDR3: TGTGCCAGCAGTTCCGCAGGGGGCAGGGGAGGGTATGGCTACACCTTC. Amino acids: CASSSAGGRGGYGYTF.